These T cell receptor beta chains were read from a single sample in a study of T cells in Graves' hyperthyroidism and ophthalmopathy. TCRdb re-called the multiplex PCR reads with MiXCR, one entry per CDR3 protein. The repertoire consists of under 300,000 distinct CDR3 sequences, with roughly an eighth occurring once and the leading ten covering 7% to 9.5%. The sample consisted of blood. These receptors all come from a woman aged 40 to 50 with Graves' hyperthyroidism. CDR3s include the opening cysteine and the closing phenylalanine or tryptophan. A D gene is named only where the DNA matches it firmly. Size is stated for part of the rows, as once, few or many counts, or as a class when the clone is expanded.

cdr3_aa cdr3_nt clone_size d_call cdr3_length j_call v_call
CASSYAGTEGNTIYF TGTGCCAGCAGTTACGCCGGGACGGAGGGAAACACCATATATTTT - - 15 TRBJ1-3 TRBV6-9
CASSPSLRVGYGYTF TGTGCCAGTAGTCCATCCCTTAGGGTCGGGTATGGCTACACCTTC many - 15 TRBJ1-2 TRBV19
CASGRYRGTTEAFF TGTGCCAGCGGAAGATACAGGGGGACCACGGAAGCTTTCTTT - TRBD1 14 TRBJ1-1 TRBV6-1
CASSTRDRANTEAFF TGTGCCAGTAGTACCAGGGACAGGGCGAACACTGAAGCTTTCTTT many TRBD1 15 TRBJ1-1 TRBV19
CASRHRTGGNYNERFF TGTGCCAGCAGACACCGGACAGGGGGCAACTACAATGAGCGGTTCTTC - TRBD1 16 TRBJ2-1 TRBV12-3/TRBV12-4
CAWSVGIGRLSQETQYF TGTGCCTGGAGTGTAGGGATTGGGCGTTTGTCCCAAGAGACCCAGTACTTC - - 17 TRBJ2-5 TRBV30
CASSPRVRSQETQYF TGTGCCAGCAGCCCCCGGGTTCGGTCGCAAGAGACCCAGTACTTC - - 15 TRBJ2-5 TRBV5-5
CSARRDGSYEQYF TGCAGTGCTAGACGAGATGGCTCCTACGAGCAGTACTTC many - 13 TRBJ2-7 TRBV20-1
CSASKLAGGLDTQYF TGCAGTGCTAGTAAACTAGCGGGAGGGTTAGATACGCAGTATTTT - TRBD2 15 TRBJ2-3 TRBV20-1
CASSLGGAGPQHF TGTGCCAGCAGCCTGGGCGGCGCGGGGCCCCAGCATTTT many - 13 TRBJ1-5 TRBV5-4